The next 8 T cell receptor beta chains were all read from a single sample in a study of cytomegalovirus exposure and HLA in healthy donors. Primers included in the PCR were 60 Vbeta and 13 Jbeta primers. The assay was immunoSEQ multiplex PCR, and TCRdb's table has in-frame clones only and misses some. In the table there are approximately 180,000 clones, about four fifths of which are singletons. The specimen was PBMCs. Receptors were obtained from a man in his late teens or twenties in good health and CMV-seronegative.

The chain links TRBV12-5 to TRBJ2-3, with 7 bases fitting TRBD2. In germline, CDR1 is LGHNT, CDR2 FRNRAP. The CDR3 loop spans 19 amino acids. V lost 3 bases, J lost 0 bases, and 15 bases stayed unmatched. The CDR3 nucleotides are TGTGCTAGTGGTTTTGTTTCTGCGGGCGGGGGAACTAGCACAGATACGCAGTATTTT. Translating gives CASGFVSAGGGTSTDTQYF.

A single count supports this clone. The J gene is TRBJ2-7, the V gene TRBV15, with D maybe TRBD2 (6 bases). Between the trimmed V and J ends, which lost 0 bases and 2 bases, there was a span of 8 bases. Germline V CDR1 and CDR2: LNHNV, YYDKDF (reference sequence). The CDR3 extends over 14 amino acids. The CDR3 protein is CATSRDSGTYEQYF. CDR3 DNA sequence: TGTGCCACCAGCAGAGATAGCGGAACCTACGAGCAGTACTTC.

The chain employs TRBV6-6 and TRBJ2-3; D might be TRBD2 (7 bases). The CDR3 length is 13 residues. Germline values: CDR1 MNHNY, CDR2 SVGAGI (reference sequence). Trimming left V 2 bases short and J 5 bases short, with 8 bases between. CDR3 DNA sequence: TGTGCCAGCAGTTACAGGGGGGGAGATACGCAGTATTTT. Translated, it gives CASSYRGGDTQYF.

This chain links TRBV5-1 with TRBJ2-3; 11 bases are a match to TRBD2. Trimming took 4 bases from V and 4 from J; bases not matched to a gene: 8. The CDR3 extends over 16 amino acids. Germline CDR1 and CDR2: SGHRS and YFSETQ. The CDR3 loop is CASSPIAGGRSDTQYF. CDR3 nucleotide sequence: TGCGCCAGCAGCCCCATAGCGGGGGGGAGGTCAGATACGCAGTATTTT.

CDR3 in DNA: TGTGCCAGCAGGGAGTCGACTAGCGGGAGTGGTGAGCAGTTCTTC. Translating gives CASRESTSGSGEQFF. V is TRBV9 and J is TRBJ2-1; 12 nucleotides agree with TRBD2. The germline V gene has CDR1 SGDLS and CDR2 YYNGEE. The CDR3 loop spans 15 amino acids. V trimming: 5 bases; J trimming: 9 bases; junction bases outside the gene matches: 9.

The chain carries TRBV7-9 and TRBJ1-1, with a possible D match to TRBD1 (6 bases). The CDR3 length is 14 residues. In germline, CDR1 is SEHNR, CDR2 FQNEAQ (reference sequence). With 4 bases removed from V and 0 bases from J, the gap between germline ends came to 9 bases. The CDR3, as DNA: TGTGCCAGCAGCTCGACAGGAATGAACACTGAAGCTTTCTTT. Translating it yields CASSSTGMNTEAFF.

The J gene is TRBJ2-5, the V gene TRBV7-9; TRBD1 matches 7 bases. The CDR3 runs to 17 residues. Germline V gene sequence: CDR1 SEHNR, CDR2 FQNEAQ (reference sequence). V was pared by 8 bases and J by 5 bases, with 20 bases of the junction left unmatched. CDR3 DNA: TGTGCCAGCGGCCAAATGACAGGGATTAATTGGTCGGAGACCCAGTACTTC. It encodes CASGQMTGINWSETQYF.

The chain links TRBV28 to TRBJ1-5, with D possibly matching TRBD1 (5 bases). This CDR3 spans 13 amino acids. Germline lookup yields CDR1 MDHEN and CDR2 SYDVKM. Trimming stripped 6 bases from V and 7 bases from J, with 13 bases between. CDR3 protein: CASRSSGRQPQHF. In nucleotides, the CDR3 is TGTGCCAGCAGATCCTCAGGGAGGCAGCCCCAGCATTTT. Looking up the rest from reference TRBV28 and TRBJ1-5 gives the full variable domain: DVKVTQSSRYLVKRTGEKVFLECVQDMDHENMFWYRQDPGLGLRLIYFSYDVKMKEKGDIPEGYSVSREKKERFSLILESASTNQTSMYLCASRSSGRQPQHFGDGTRLSIL.